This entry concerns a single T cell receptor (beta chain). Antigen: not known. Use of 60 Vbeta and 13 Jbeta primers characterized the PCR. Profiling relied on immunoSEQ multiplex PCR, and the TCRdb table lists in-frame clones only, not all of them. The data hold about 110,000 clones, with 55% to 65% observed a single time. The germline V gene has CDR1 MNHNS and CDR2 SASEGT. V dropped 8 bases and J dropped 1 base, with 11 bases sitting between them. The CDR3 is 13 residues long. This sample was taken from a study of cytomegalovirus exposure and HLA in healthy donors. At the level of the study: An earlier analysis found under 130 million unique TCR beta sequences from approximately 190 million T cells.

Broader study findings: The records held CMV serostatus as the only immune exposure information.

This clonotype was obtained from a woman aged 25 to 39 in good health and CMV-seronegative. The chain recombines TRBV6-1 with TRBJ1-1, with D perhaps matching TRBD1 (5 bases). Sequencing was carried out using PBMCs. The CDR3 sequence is CASERGENTEAFF. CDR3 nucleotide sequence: TGTGCCAGCGAGCGGGGGGAGAACACTGAAGCTTTCTTT.